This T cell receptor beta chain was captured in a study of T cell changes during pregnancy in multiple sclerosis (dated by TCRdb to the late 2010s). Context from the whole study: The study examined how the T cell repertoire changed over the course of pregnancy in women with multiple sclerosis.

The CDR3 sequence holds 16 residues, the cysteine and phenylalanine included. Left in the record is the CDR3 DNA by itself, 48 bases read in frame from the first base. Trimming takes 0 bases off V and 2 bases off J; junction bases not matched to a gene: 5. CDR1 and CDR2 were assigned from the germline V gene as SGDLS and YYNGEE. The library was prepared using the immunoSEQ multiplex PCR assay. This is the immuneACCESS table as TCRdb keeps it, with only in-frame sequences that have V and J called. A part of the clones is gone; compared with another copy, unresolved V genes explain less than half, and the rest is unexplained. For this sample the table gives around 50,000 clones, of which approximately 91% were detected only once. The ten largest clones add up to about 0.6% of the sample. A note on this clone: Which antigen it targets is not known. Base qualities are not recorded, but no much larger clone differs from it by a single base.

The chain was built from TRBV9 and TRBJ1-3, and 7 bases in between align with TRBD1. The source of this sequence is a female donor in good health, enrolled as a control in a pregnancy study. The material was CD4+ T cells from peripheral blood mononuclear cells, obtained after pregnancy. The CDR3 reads CASSVGTGKTGNTIYF. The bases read TGTGCCAGCAGCGTAGGGACAGGAAAAACTGGAAACACCATATATTTT.